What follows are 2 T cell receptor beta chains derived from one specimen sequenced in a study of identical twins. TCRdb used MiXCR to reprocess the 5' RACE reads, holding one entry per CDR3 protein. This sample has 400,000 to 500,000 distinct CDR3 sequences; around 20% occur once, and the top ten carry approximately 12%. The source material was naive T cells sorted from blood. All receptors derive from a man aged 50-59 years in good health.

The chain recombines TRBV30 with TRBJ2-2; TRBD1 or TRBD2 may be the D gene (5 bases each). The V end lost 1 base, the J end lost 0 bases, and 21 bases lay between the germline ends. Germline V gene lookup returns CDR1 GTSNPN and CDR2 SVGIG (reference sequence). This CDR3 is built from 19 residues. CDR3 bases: TGTGCCTGGAGTGGGGGGAGTCAGGGCCGACTTTCGAACACCGGGGAGCTGTTTTTT. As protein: CAWSGGSQGRLSNTGELFF. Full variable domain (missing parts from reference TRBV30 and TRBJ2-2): SQTIHQWPATLVQPVGSPLSLECTVEGTSNPNLYWYRQAAGRGLQLLFYSVGIGQISSEVPQNLSASRPQDRQFILSSKKLLLSDSGFYLCAWSGGSQGRLSNTGELFFGEGSRLTVL.

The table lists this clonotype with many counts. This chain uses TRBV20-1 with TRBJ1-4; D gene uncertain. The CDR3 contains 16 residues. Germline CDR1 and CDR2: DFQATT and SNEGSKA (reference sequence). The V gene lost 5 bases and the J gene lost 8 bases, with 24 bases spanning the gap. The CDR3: CSARFKTHTKGEKLFF. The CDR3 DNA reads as TGCAGTGCTCGTTTTAAGACCCACACTAAAGGGGAAAAACTGTTTTTT.